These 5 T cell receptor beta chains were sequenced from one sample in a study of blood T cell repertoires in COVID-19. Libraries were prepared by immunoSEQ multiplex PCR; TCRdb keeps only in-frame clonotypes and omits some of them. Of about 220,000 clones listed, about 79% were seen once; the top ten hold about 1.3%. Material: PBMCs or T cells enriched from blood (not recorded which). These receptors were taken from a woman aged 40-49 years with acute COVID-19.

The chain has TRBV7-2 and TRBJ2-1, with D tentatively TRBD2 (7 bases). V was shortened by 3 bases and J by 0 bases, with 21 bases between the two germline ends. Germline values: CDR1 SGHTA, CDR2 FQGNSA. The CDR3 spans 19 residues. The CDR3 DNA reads TGTGCCAGCAGCTTTTTCGGAGGGGGGGGAACTAGCTCCTACAATGAGCAGTTCTTC. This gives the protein CASSFFGGGGTSSYNEQFF.

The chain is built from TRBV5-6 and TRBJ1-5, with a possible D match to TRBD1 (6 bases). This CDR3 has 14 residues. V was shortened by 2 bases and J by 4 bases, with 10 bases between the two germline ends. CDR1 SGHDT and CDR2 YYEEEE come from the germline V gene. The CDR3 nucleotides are TGTGCCAGCAGCTTACTCGGACAGAATCAGCCCCAGCATTTT. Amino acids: CASSLLGQNQPQHF.

This CDR3 reads CASSPLGGVNTEAFF. CDR3 sequence (DNA): TGCGCCAGCAGCCCTCTAGGGGGGGTGAACACTGAAGCTTTCTTT. The chain links TRBV4-1 to TRBJ1-1, with D possibly being TRBD1 (6 bases). The CDR3 length is 15 residues. V was clipped by 4 bases and J by 0 bases, with 12 bases between them. The germline V gene has CDR1 MGHRA and CDR2 YSYEKL.

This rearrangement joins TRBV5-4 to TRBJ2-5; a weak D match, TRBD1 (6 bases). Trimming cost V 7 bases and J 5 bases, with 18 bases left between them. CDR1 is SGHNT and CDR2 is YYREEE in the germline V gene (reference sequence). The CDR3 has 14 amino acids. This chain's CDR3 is CASRMYREGETQYF. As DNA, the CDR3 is TGTGCCAGCCGAATGTACAGGGAAGGGGAGACCCAGTACTTC.

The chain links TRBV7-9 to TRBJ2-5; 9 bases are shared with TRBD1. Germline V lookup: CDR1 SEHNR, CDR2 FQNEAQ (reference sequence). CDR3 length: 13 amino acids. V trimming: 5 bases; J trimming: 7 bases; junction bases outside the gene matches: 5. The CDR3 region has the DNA TGTGCCAGCAGCACGGGACAGGGAGGGACCCAGTACTTC. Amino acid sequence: CASSTGQGGTQYF.